This T cell receptor (beta chain) derives from a study of control samples from healthy donors and cancer patients. The protocol was immunoSEQ multiplex PCR, while the TCRdb copy is restricted to in-frame clones and leaves out a portion. The sample consists of about 100,000 clones, roughly 90% of them appearing once. V dropped 2 bases and J dropped 4 bases, with 8 bases sitting between them. Germline values: CDR1 KGHDR, CDR2 SFDVKD. This CDR3 region has 15 residues. This receptor was identified in a woman in her 50s in good health. J is TRBJ2-6 and V is TRBV24-1, with D unclear. The sequenced sample consisted of blood. The CDR3 loop is CATSDSRYGANVLTF. The CDR3 DNA follows: TGTGCCACCAGTGATTCTCGATACGGGGCCAACGTCCTGACTTTC.